These T cell receptor beta chains were read from a single sample in a study of blood T cell repertoires in COVID-19. Here immunoSEQ multiplex PCR was the method, and the copy in TCRdb shows in-frame clones only, minus some. The sample contains approximately 200,000 clones, 70% to 90% of which appear only once. Sample: peripheral blood. The receptor set was obtained from a man aged 25-45 years with acute or convalescent COVID-19. CDR3s include the opening cysteine and the closing phenylalanine or tryptophan. Fields, in order: clone size, D gene, J gene, V gene, CDR3 DNA, CDR3 protein. The D gene is left open where the match is weak. Where a row states a size, it is once, few, many or the class of an expanded clone; other rows omit it.

- | - | TRBJ2-5 | TRBV29-1 | TGCAGCGTTGAGGGGGCTTCCGCCGGCCAAGAGACCCAGTACTTC | CSVEGASAGQETQYF
- | TRBD1 | TRBJ1-1 | TRBV10-2 | TGCGCCAGCGGGGCCAGGGGGTACGGTGAAGCTTTCTTT | CASGARGYGEAFF
- | - | TRBJ1-1 | TRBV19 | TGTGCCAGTAAGGCGGGGGTACCGAACACTGAAGCTTTCTTT | CASKAGVPNTEAFF
- | - | TRBJ2-1 | TRBV5-1 | TGCGCCAGCAGCTTGACCGGGACTCCTCTCTACAATGAGCAGTTCTTC | CASSLTGTPLYNEQFF
- | TRBD2 | TRBJ2-3 | TRBV30 | TGTGCCTGGAGTCCCGGACTAGCGGGAGTAACAGATACGCAGTATTTT | CAWSPGLAGVTDTQYF
- | - | TRBJ2-2 | TRBV28 | TGTGCCAGTACAACGGGGGGCGCCCCCGGGGAGCTGTTTTTT | CASTTGGAPGELFF
- | - | TRBJ1-6 | TRBV10-3 | TGTGCCATCAGTGAGTCACAGGGTGGTTCACCCCTCCACTTT | CAISESQGGSPLHF
- | TRBD2 | TRBJ2-5 | TRBV9 | TGTGCCAGCAGCGGATCAGCGGGGCGGCAAGAGACCCAGTACTTC | CASSGSAGRQETQYF
- | TRBD2 | TRBJ2-1 | TRBV28 | TGTGCCAGCAGTTCCGGGACTAGCTCCTACAATGAGCAGTTCTTC | CASSSGTSSYNEQFF
- | - | TRBJ1-6 | TRBV28 | TGTGCCAGCAGTACAGGCCCGTATAATTCACCCCTCCACTTT | CASSTGPYNSPLHF
once | - | TRBJ1-1 | TRBV27 | TGTGCCAGCAGTTTTGGGACGGGAGCCTACACTGAAGCTTTCTTT | CASSFGTGAYTEAFF
- | TRBD1 | TRBJ1-2 | TRBV5-1 | TGCGCCAGCAGCTGGGGGGGACAGGATGGCTACACCTTC | CASSWGGQDGYTF
- | - | TRBJ2-5 | TRBV28 | TGTGCCAGCAGTTTCCTCAGGGTTGGAGAGACCCAGTACTTC | CASSFLRVGETQYF
- | TRBD2 | TRBJ2-1 | TRBV19 | TGTGCCAGTAGTTCCCCGGGACTAACCTACAATGAGCAGTTCTTC | CASSSPGLTYNEQFF
- | - | TRBJ2-5 | TRBV7-9 | TGTGCCAGCAGCTTAGGGTACTTTAATACGGGAGAGACCCAGTACTTC | CASSLGYFNTGETQYF
- | TRBD1 | TRBJ1-1 | TRBV29-1 | TGCAGCGTCACGACAGGGGAGGATTACACTGAAGCTTTCTTT | CSVTTGEDYTEAFF
- | - | TRBJ2-3 | TRBV11-2 | TGTGCCAGCAGCTTACCGGGACAACCGCAGTATTTT | CASSLPGQPQYF
- | - | TRBJ2-1 | TRBV5-5 | TGTGCCAGCAGCCCCCCGACAGTACACAATGAGCAGTTCTTC | CASSPPTVHNEQFF
- | - | TRBJ1-1 | TRBV5-1 | TGCGCCAGCAGCTTGTCGGCAGGGGTGAACACTGAAGCTTTCTTT | CASSLSAGVNTEAFF
once | - | TRBJ1-6 | TRBV19 | TGTGCCAGTGGTGTCCCCGACTTTCGAATGAATTCACCCCTCCACTTT | CASGVPDFRMNSPLHF
- | - | TRBJ2-6 | TRBV7-2 | TGTGCCAGCAGGACGCGGGACAGTTCTCCTGGGGCCAACGTCCTGACTTTC | CASRTRDSSPGANVLTF
- | TRBD1 | TRBJ2-1 | TRBV4-1 | TGCGCCAGCAGCCAAGATCCCGGGACAGGGGCCAATGAGCAGTTCTTC | CASSQDPGTGANEQFF
- | - | TRBJ2-2 | TRBV18 | TGTGCCAGCTCACCACCGGGGAGCAACACCGGGGAGCTGTTTTTT | CASSPPGSNTGELFF
- | - | TRBJ2-7 | TRBV28 | TGTGCCAGCAGTTTGGAGCGCTCCTACGAGCAGTACTTC | CASSLERSYEQYF
- | TRBD2 | TRBJ2-2 | TRBV27 | TGTGCCAGCCTGAAGGCGGGAGGGTCTACCGGGGAGCTGTTTTTT | CASLKAGGSTGELFF
once | - | TRBJ1-2 | TRBV5-1 | TGCGCCAGCAGCCTTGGAGATGGGGGGTACTATGGCTACACCTTC | CASSLGDGGYYGYTF